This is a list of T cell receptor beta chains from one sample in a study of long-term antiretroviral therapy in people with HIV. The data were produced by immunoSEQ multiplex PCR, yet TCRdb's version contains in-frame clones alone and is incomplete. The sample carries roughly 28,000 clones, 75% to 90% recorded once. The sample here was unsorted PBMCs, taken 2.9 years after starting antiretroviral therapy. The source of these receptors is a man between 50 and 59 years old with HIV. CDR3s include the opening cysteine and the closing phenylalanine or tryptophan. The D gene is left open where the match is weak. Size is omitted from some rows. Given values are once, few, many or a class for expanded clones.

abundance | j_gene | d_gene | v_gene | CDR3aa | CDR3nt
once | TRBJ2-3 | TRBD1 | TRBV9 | CASSVEGQGITDTQYF | TGTGCCAGCAGCGTAGAGGGACAGGGGATCACAGATACGCAGTATTTT
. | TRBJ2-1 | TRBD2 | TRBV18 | CASSPAGGRNEQFF | TGTGCCAGCTCACCGGCGGGGGGCAGGAATGAGCAGTTCTTC
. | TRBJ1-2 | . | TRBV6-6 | CASSFQGIDYGYTF | TGTGCCAGCAGTTTTCAGGGAATCGACTATGGCTACACCTTC
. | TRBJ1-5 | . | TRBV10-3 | CAISAGGKNQPQHF | TGTGCCATCAGTGCCGGGGGGAAGAATCAGCCCCAGCATTTT
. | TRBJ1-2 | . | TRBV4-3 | CASSQDLRVDYGYTF | TGCGCCAGCAGCCAAGACCTCAGGGTCGACTATGGCTACACCTTC
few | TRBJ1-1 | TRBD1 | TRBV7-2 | CASSPWDRSPPEAFF | TGTGCCAGCAGCCCCTGGGACAGAAGCCCCCCTGAAGCTTTCTTT
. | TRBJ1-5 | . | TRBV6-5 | CASSYSPRNQPQHF | TGTGCCAGCAGTTACTCGCCGCGCAATCAGCCCCAGCATTTT
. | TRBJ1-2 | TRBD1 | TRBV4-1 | CASSHQVVTGDGYTF | TGCGCCAGCAGCCATCAAGTGGTGACAGGGGATGGCTACACCTTC
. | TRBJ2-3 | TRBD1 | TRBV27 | CASSLTRGQDTQYF | TGTGCCAGCAGTTTAACGAGGGGGCAAGATACGCAGTATTTT
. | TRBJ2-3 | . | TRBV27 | CASRTFLGGSTDTQYF | TGTGCCAGCAGAACTTTCCTCGGGGGAAGCACAGATACGCAGTATTTT
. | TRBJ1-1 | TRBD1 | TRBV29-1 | CSGQMNTEAFF | TGCTCGGGACAGATGAACACTGAAGCTTTCTTT
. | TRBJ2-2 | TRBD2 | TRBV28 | CASSLWGLAGGPGELFF | TGTGCCAGCAGTTTATGGGGACTAGCGGGGGGGCCCGGGGAGCTGTTTTTT
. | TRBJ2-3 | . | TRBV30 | CAWNEGSTDTQYF | TGTGCCTGGAATGAAGGGAGCACAGATACGCAGTATTTT
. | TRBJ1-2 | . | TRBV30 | CAWEIDYGYTF | TGTGCCTGGGAAATTGACTATGGCTACACCTTC
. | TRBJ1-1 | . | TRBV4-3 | CASSQDLGVGIPEAFF | TGCGCCAGCAGCCAAGATTTGGGGGTAGGTATCCCTGAAGCTTTCTTT
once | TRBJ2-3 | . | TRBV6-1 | CASTVSRTADTQYF | TGTGCCAGCACGGTATCACGGACGGCAGATACGCAGTATTTT
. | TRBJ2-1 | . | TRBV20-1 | CSPAAGREQFF | TGCAGTCCCGCCGCGGGTAGGGAGCAGTTCTTC
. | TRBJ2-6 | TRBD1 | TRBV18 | CASSPGTGAGANVLTF | TGTGCCAGCTCACCAGGGACAGGGGCTGGGGCCAACGTCCTGACTTTC
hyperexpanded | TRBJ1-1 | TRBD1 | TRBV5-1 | CASSPDRVAWAFF | TGCGCCAGCAGCCCCGACAGGGTTGCATGGGCTTTCTTT
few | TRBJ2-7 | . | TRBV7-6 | CASSLEEGYEQYF | TGTGCCAGCAGCCTAGAGGAGGGCTACGAGCAGTACTTC
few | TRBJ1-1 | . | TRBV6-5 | CASRIFPANTEAFF | TGTGCCAGCAGAATTTTTCCAGCGAACACTGAAGCTTTCTTT
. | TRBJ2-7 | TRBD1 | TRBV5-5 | CASSRRDRGDGNEQYF | TGTGCCAGCAGCCGCCGGGACAGGGGAGACGGAAACGAGCAGTACTTC
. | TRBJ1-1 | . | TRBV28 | CASSLSPWESGAFF | TGTGCCAGCAGTTTATCTCCATGGGAGTCTGGGGCTTTCTTT
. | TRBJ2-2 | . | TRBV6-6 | CASSYGTLSGELFF | TGTGCCAGCAGTTACGGGACACTTAGCGGGGAGCTGTTTTTT
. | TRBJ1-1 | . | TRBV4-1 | CASSRSLSSGGSTEAFF | TGCGCCAGCAGTAGATCACTGAGCTCCGGAGGGAGTACTGAAGCTTTCTTT
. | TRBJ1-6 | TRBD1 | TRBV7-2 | CASSLALRTGSPLHF | TGTGCCAGCAGCTTAGCGCTACGGACAGGTTCACCCCTCCACTTT
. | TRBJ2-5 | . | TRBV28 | CASREGDRSDQQYF | TGTGCCAGCAGGGAGGGGGACAGATCGGACCAACAGTACTTC